These 3 T cell receptor beta chains were all obtained from the same sample, sequenced in a study of blood T cell repertoires in COVID-19. Measured with immunoSEQ multiplex PCR; TCRdb has only the in-frame clones, and not every one. The sample lists 380,000 or so clones, around 92% occurring once. Input material: peripheral blood. The receptors originated from a man aged 35 to 55 with acute or convalescent COVID-19.

The genes are TRBV9 and TRBJ1-5, with D perhaps TRBD1 (5 bases). V was clipped by 3 bases and J by 0 bases, with 16 bases between them. This CDR3 comprises 17 residues. In germline, CDR1 is SGDLS, CDR2 YYNGEE. CDR3 loop: CASSANRTDNSNQPQHF. The CDR3 DNA is TGTGCCAGCAGCGCCAATCGGACGGACAATAGCAATCAGCCCCAGCATTTT.

The chain recombines TRBV9 with TRBJ1-2; D perhaps matches TRBD1 (6 bases). The CDR3 length is 14 residues. Between the trimmed V and J ends, which lost 4 bases and 7 bases, there was a span of 17 bases. Germline V lookup: CDR1 SGDLS, CDR2 YYNGEE. DNA of the CDR3: TGTGCCAGCAGCTACCAAGCAGGGGTGGGTGGCTACACCTTC. This encodes CASSYQAGVGGYTF.

Notes on this clone: The same CDR3 is also encoded by other DNA sequences in this sample. The rearrangement joins TRBV20-1 to TRBJ2-7; TRBD2 matches 8 bases. The CDR3 consists of 11 residues. V shed 2 bases and J 6 bases; nucleotides not matched to a gene: 0. CDR1 DFQATT and CDR2 SNEGSKA come from the germline V gene (reference sequence). The CDR3 region has the DNA TGCAGTGCTAGACTAGCGGGCGAGCAGTACTTC. It yields the protein CSARLAGEQYF.